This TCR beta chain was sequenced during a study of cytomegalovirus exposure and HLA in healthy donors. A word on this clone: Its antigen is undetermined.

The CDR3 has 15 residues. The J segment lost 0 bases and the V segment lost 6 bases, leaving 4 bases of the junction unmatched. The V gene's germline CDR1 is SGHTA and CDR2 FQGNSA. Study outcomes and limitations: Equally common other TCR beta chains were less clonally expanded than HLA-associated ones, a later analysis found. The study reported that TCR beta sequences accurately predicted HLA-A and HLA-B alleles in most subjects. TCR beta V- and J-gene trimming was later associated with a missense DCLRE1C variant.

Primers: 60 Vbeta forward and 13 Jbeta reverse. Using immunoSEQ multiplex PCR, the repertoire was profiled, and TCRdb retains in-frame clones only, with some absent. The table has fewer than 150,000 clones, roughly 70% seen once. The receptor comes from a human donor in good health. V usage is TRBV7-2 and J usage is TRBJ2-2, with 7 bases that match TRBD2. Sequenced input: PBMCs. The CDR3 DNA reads TGTGCCAGCAGAACGAGCGGGGCGAACACCGGGGAGCTGTTTTTT. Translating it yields CASRTSGANTGELFF.